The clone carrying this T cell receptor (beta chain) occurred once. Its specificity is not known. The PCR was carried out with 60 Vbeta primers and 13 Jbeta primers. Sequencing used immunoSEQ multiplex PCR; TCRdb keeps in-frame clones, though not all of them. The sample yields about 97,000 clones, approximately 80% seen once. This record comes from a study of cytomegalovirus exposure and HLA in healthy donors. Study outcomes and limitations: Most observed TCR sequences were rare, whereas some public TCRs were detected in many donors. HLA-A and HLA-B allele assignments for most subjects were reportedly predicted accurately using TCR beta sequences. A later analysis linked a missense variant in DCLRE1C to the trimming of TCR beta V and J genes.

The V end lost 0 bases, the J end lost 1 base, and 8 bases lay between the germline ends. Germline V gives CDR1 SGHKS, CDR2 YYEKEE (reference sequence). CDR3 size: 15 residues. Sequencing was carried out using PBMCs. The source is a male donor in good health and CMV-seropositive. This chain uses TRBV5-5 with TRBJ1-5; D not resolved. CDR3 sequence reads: CASSLGRQSNQPQHF. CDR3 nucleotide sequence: TGTGCCAGCAGCTTGGGGCGGCAGAGCAATCAGCCCCAGCATTTT.